Each of the 2 T cell receptor beta chains below was sequenced from the same sample in a study of cytomegalovirus exposure and HLA in healthy donors. The PCR contained 60 Vbeta and 13 Jbeta primers. Sequenced by immunoSEQ multiplex PCR; TCRdb stores in-frame clones only, minus some. The sample includes approximately 100,000 clones, about 59% seen only once; the top ten take approximately 3.9%. Source material: PBMCs. These receptors came from a man younger than 40 in good health and CMV-seropositive.

The rearrangement uses TRBV21-1 and TRBJ2-5; the table names TRBD2, a call not compared with the DNA. Judging by the DNA end, TRBJ2-7 fits better; the J call may be wrong. TRBV21-1 is a pseudogene segment. The CDR3 extends over 15 amino acids. In DNA form, the CDR3 reads TGTGCCAGCAGCACAGGACTATCGACCTGGTACGAGCAGTACTTC. It codes for CASSTGLSTWYEQYF.

This clone was seen more than once but under ten times. The chain uses TRBV4-2 and TRBJ2-2; 9 bases align to TRBD2. The CDR3 has 16 residues. CDR1 and CDR2 (germline): LGHNA, YNFKEQ. V was clipped by 2 bases and J by 3 bases; unmatched bases: 4. The CDR3 protein is CASSQLAGSYTGELFF. Here the CDR3 DNA reads TGTGCCAGCAGCCAACTAGCGGGATCCTACACCGGGGAGCTGTTTTTT.